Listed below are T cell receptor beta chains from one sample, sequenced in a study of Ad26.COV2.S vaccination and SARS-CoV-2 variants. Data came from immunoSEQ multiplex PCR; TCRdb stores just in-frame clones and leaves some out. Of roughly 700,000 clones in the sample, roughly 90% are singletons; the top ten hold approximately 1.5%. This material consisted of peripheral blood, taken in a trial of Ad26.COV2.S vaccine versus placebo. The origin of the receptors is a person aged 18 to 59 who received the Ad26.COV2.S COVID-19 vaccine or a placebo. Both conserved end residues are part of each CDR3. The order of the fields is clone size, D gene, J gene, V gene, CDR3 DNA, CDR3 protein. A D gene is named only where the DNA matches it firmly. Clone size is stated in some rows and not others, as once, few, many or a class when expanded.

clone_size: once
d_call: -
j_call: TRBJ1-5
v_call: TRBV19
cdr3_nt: TGTGCCAGTAGTATTACCGGGTTTTTTCAGCCCCAGCATTTT
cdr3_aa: CASSITGFFQPQHF

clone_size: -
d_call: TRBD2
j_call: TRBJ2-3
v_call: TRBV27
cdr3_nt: TGTGCCATCAACCAGCGGGGGTTCACAGATACGCAGTATTTT
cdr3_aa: CAINQRGFTDTQYF

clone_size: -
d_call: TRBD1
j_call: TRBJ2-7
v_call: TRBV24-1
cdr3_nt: TGTGCCACCAGTGACAAAGACAGGGAGTACGAGCAGTACTTC
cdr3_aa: CATSDKDREYEQYF

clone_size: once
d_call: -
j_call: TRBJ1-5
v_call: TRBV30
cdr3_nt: TGTGCCTGGAGTGCATCAAGGGGAGGGGGGCTGGATCAGCCCCAGCATTTT
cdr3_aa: CAWSASRGGGLDQPQHF

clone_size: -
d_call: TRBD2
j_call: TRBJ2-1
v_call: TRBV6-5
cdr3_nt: TGTGCCAGCAGTTCCGGGACTAGCGGGGTCAATGAGCAGTTCTTC
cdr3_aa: CASSSGTSGVNEQFF

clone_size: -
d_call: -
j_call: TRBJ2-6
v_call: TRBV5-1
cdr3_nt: TGCGCCAGCAGCTTGATACCAACCGCATCGGGGGCCAACGTCCTGACTTTC
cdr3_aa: CASSLIPTASGANVLTF

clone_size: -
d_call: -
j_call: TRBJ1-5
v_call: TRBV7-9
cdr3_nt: TGTGCCAGCAGCACGGAACTTAATCAGCCCCAGCATTTT
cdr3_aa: CASSTELNQPQHF

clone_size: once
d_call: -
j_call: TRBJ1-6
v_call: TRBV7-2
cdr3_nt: TGTGCCAGCAGCACCAGACAGCCTAATAATTCACCCCTCCACTTT
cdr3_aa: CASSTRQPNNSPLHF

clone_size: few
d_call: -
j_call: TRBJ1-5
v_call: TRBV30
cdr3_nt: TGTGCCTGGAGTGCGGCCGGCCTGTATAGCAATCAGCCCCAGCATTTT
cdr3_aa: CAWSAAGLYSNQPQHF

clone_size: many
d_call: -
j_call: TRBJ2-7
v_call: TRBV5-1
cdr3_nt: TGCGCCAGCAGCTTGGTCCCTCCTTACGAGCAGTACTTC
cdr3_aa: CASSLVPPYEQYF

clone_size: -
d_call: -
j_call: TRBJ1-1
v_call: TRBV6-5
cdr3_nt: TGTGCCAGCAGGCGGGACACTGAAGCTTTCTTT
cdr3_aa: CASRRDTEAFF

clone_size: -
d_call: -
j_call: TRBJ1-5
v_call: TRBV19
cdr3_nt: TGTGCCAGTAGTAAAACATCGGGGAGGATCGGACGGCAGAGTTATAGCAATCAGCCCCAGCATTTT
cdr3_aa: CASSKTSGRIGRQSYSNQPQHF

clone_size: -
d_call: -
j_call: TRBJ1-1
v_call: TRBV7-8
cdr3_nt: TGTGCCAGCAGCTTAGCGGGTCGGGCAGGCTTTGGGGCGAACACTGAAGCTTTCTTT
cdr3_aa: CASSLAGRAGFGANTEAFF

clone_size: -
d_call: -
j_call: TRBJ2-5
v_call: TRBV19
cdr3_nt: TGTGCCAGTAGTATTGGGATCCGGCTCCAAGAGACCCAGTACTTC
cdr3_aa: CASSIGIRLQETQYF

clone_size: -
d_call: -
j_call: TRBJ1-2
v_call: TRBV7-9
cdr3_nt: TGTGCCAGCAGCTTATGGCAGGAGTATGGCTACACCTTC
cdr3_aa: CASSLWQEYGYTF

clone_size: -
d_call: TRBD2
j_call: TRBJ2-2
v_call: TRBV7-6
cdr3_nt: TGTGCCAGCAGCTTAACTAGCGGTAACACCGGGGAGCTGTTTTTT
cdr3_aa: CASSLTSGNTGELFF

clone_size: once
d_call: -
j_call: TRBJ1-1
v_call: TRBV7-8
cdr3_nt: TGTGCCAGCAGTCTGTTTGTGGCGAACACTGAAGCTTTCTTT
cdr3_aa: CASSLFVANTEAFF

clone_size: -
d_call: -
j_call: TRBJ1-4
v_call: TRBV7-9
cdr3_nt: TGTGCCAGCAGTTGGACAGAGGGTGAAAAACTGTTTTTT
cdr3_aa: CASSWTEGEKLFF

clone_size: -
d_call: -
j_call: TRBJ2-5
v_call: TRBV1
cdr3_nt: TGCACCAGCAGCCAGGGTCTAGCGGGGCAAGAGACCCAGTACTTC
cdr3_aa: CTSSQGLAGQETQYF

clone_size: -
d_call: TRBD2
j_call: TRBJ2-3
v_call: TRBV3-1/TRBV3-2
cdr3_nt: TGTGCCAGCAGCTTAGCGGGAGGGGATACGCAGTATTTT
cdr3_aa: CASSLAGGDTQYF

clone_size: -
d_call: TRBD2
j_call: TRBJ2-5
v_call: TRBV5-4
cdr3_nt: TGTGCCAGCAGCTTGTCAGCGGGAGGAATAGAAGAGACCCAGTACTTC
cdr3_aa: CASSLSAGGIEETQYF

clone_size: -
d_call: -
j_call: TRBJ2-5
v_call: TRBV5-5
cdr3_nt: TGTGCCAGCAGCAAAGGGACTTACGAGACCCAGTACTTC
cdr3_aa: CASSKGTYETQYF

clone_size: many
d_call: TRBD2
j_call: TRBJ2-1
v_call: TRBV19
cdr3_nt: TGTGCCAGTAGTAGGACTAGCGGGAGTTTCGATGAGCAGTTCTTC
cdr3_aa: CASSRTSGSFDEQFF

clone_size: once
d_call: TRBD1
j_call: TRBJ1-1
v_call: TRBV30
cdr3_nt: TGTGCCTGGAAACAGGGGGCGAGCTGGGCGACTGAAGCTTTCTTT
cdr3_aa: CAWKQGASWATEAFF

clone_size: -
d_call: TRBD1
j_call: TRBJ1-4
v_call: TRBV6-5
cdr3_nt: TGTGCCAGCAGGCTGACAGGGGGAAGTGAAAAACTGTTTTTT
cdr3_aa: CASRLTGGSEKLFF

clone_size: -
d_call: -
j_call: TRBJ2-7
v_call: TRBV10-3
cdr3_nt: TGTGCCATCAGGGCTTCCGGGGTGGACAGATTCTACGAGCAGTACTTC
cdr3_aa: CAIRASGVDRFYEQYF

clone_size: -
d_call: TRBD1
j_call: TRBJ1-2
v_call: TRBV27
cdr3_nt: TGTGCCAGCTCCGGGACAGGGGACTATGGCTACACCTTC
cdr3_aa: CASSGTGDYGYTF